One and the same sample provided the 3 T cell receptor beta chains below, sequenced in a study of post-analysis software for immune sequencing data. Study-level findings and limits: When patients were compared with controls, a handful of TRBV segments were more frequent, TRBV5-6, TRBV5-1 and TRBV20-1 among them.

The antigens of these receptors remain unknown. Prepared TCR beta cDNA libraries contained unique molecular identifiers. MiXCR, run by TCRdb on the PCR reads, gives a single entry per CDR3 protein. The sample includes approximately 150,000 distinct CDR3 sequences, 30% seen only once; the top ten take about 1.6%. The sample consisted of blood. The source is a girl under 18 with multiple sclerosis.

With regard to this clonotype: A much larger clone differs by one base, so this may be a read error. V is TRBV4-1 and J is TRBJ2-3; 7 nucleotides line up with TRBD1. Germline CDR1 MGHRA, CDR2 YSYEKL. The CDR3 extends over 15 amino acids. The CDR3 nucleotides are TGCGTCAGCAGCCAGCACACAGGGGTCCCAGATACGCAGTATTTT. Amino acids: CVSSQHTGVPDTQYF.

The chain employs TRBV4-1 and TRBJ1-2, with 9 bases identical to TRBD1. Germline assignment: CDR1 MGHRA and CDR2 YSYEKL. This CDR3 region has 17 residues. V shed 1 base and J 3 bases; nucleotides not matched to a gene: 9. The CDR3 sequence: CASSQVPRTGEHYGYTF. CDR3 DNA: TGCGCCAGCAGCCAAGTGCCCAGGACAGGGGAACACTATGGCTACACCTTC.

This clonotype was picked up many times. The chain combines TRBV9 with TRBJ2-1; the D is unclear. This CDR3 spans 16 amino acids. CDR1 and CDR2 from the germline V gene are SGDLS and YYNGEE. With 0 bases removed from V and 0 bases from J, the gap between germline ends came to 10 bases. CDR3 nucleotides: TGTGCCAGCAGCGTAGATGGCGGTAGCTCCTACAATGAGCAGTTCTTC. This gives the protein CASSVDGGSSYNEQFF.